The rows below give T cell receptor beta chains drawn from one sample of a study of CD8+ T cells in alopecia areata. Measured with immunoSEQ multiplex PCR; TCRdb has only the in-frame clones, and not every one. The data show some 160,000 clones, around two thirds seen once. The sequenced material came from CD8+ T cells sorted from blood. These receptors all come from a human donor in good health. CDR3s include the opening cysteine and the closing phenylalanine or tryptophan. The order of the fields is D gene, V gene, clone size, J gene, CDR3 DNA, CDR3 protein. A D gene is named only where the DNA matches it firmly. Rows give clone size only sometimes, using once, few, many, or a class for an expanded clone.

-	TRBV5-6	-	TRBJ1-2	TGTGCCAGCAGCTTGGAGGTTAAGAGTGGCTACACCTTC	CASSLEVKSGYTF
-	TRBV5-6	-	TRBJ2-2	TGTGCCAGCAGCTTAGGGGCAGGGTATGCCGGGGAGCTGTTTTTT	CASSLGAGYAGELFF
-	TRBV4-2	few	TRBJ2-1	TGTGCCAGCAGCCGTGAGGAGAACAATGAGCAGTTCTTC	CASSREENNEQFF
TRBD1	TRBV6-5	-	TRBJ1-2	TGTGCCAGCAGTTACTCGAACGACAGGGTGGACGGCTACACCTTC	CASSYSNDRVDGYTF
-	TRBV5-1	-	TRBJ2-7	TGCGCCAGCAGCTTGGCCTTCGTGCCAGAGGCTAGCTCCTACGAGCAGTACTTC	CASSLAFVPEASSYEQYF
-	TRBV30	few	TRBJ1-1	TGTGCCTGGAGTAGGGGGGATGGCAGCTTAGCTTTCTTT	CAWSRGDGSLAFF
TRBD1	TRBV10-3	few	TRBJ2-7	TGTGCCATCAGTGCGTGGCAGGGGGACGAGCAGTACTTC	CAISAWQGDEQYF
-	TRBV14	-	TRBJ2-1	TGTGCCAGCAGCCAAGATCCCTACTCCTACAATGAGCAGTTCTTC	CASSQDPYSYNEQFF
-	TRBV15	-	TRBJ2-7	TGTGCCACCAGCCCCACCTCCTACGAGCAGTACTTC	CATSPTSYEQYF
-	TRBV5-1	few	TRBJ2-7	TGCGCCAGCAGCTTCCTGGGCCCCTACGAGCAGTACTTC	CASSFLGPYEQYF
TRBD2	TRBV4-1	-	TRBJ2-2	TGCGCCAGCAGGATAGCGGGGCTCACCGGGGAGCTGTTTTTT	CASRIAGLTGELFF
-	TRBV5-1	once	TRBJ2-1	TGCGCCAGCAGCCCTACCGGGACGAATGAGCAGTTCTTC	CASSPTGTNEQFF
-	TRBV7-7	-	TRBJ2-7	TGTGCTAGCAGCTTAGACCTGGGATCGGACGAGCAGTACTTC	CASSLDLGSDEQYF
-	TRBV15	-	TRBJ1-2	TGTGCCACCAGCTCGGGACTCCACTATGGCTACACCTTC	CATSSGLHYGYTF
-	TRBV27	few	TRBJ2-1	TGTGCCAGCAGGAGGGCAGCCTCCTACAATGAGCAGTTCTTC	CASRRAASYNEQFF
TRBD2	TRBV7-8	-	TRBJ2-2	TGTGCCAGCAGCGTGCTAGCGGGAGGGAACACCGGGGAGCTGTTTTTT	CASSVLAGGNTGELFF
-	TRBV9	few	TRBJ1-4	TGTGCCAGCAGCGTAGGAGGGGGTATTGAAAAACTGTTTTTT	CASSVGGGIEKLFF
TRBD2	TRBV27	-	TRBJ2-7	TGTGCCAGCAGTGAACTAGCGGCGGCCTACGAGCAGTACTTC	CASSELAAAYEQYF
TRBD2	TRBV7-6	-	TRBJ2-7	TGTGCCAGCAGCCCAGGGACTAGCGGGAGCCTTTCCGAGCAGTACTTC	CASSPGTSGSLSEQYF
-	TRBV4-1	-	TRBJ2-2	TGCGCCAGCAGCCAAGCACTTGGGAACACCGGGGAGCTGTTTTTT	CASSQALGNTGELFF
-	TRBV7-9	-	TRBJ2-6	TGTGCCAGCAGCACCCCCCGGGCGTTGGGCTCTGGGGCCAACGTCCTGACTTTC	CASSTPRALGSGANVLTF
-	TRBV28	-	TRBJ1-2	TGTGCCAGCAGACCCCCTACACTTTTCACGTTCTACACCTTC	CASRPPTLFTFYTF
TRBD1	TRBV29-1	-	TRBJ2-7	TGCAGCGCCCAACAGGGGTACGAGCAGTACTTC	CSAQQGYEQYF
-	TRBV2	-	TRBJ2-7	TGTGCCAGCAACATCACCCCGGGAAACACTATGGGCTACGAGCAGTACTTC	CASNITPGNTMGYEQYF
TRBD2	TRBV19	few	TRBJ2-1	TGTGCCAGTAGTATTGTCCCCCTAGCGGGAGGGGTCGATGAGCAGTTCTTC	CASSIVPLAGGVDEQFF